The 10 T cell receptor beta chains in this list originate from one sample, sequenced in a study of immune heterogeneity within non-small cell lung tumors (dated by TCRdb to about 2018). Genomic DNA was extracted from bulk tumor tissue and used as the TCR template, and approximately 600 ng gDNA was amplified per sample. During surgery, several biopsies were collected from each primary tumor and placed as far from one another as possible within the tumor mass. Patients in the study cohort, which was described as untreated, were newly diagnosed NSCLC cases going through curative surgery. The reads were generated on a HiSeq X Ten. A multiplex PCR system amplified the TCR beta CDR3 region, with a first 10-cycle round using 32 V-gene forward and 13 J-gene reverse primers. TCRdb reprocessing: public reads trimmed at Q25 with fastp, clones called with MiXCR, in-frame beta chains kept. Each record represents a unique CDR3 protein, reported with the most common genes and DNA among its rows. A total of around 10,000 distinct CDR3 sequences appear in this sample, less than 30% of them only once. The ten biggest clones cover 10% to 15% of the sample.

The sample taken for sequencing was lung tumor tissue. The receptors stem from a man between 45 and 60 years old with non-small cell lung cancer.

This clonotype is labeled as medium-sized. V is TRBV6-2 or TRBV6-3 and J is TRBJ1-3; no definite D call. The CDR3 totals 12 residues. CDR1 and CDR2 from the germline V gene are MNHEY and SVGEGT. The V end was cut by 6 bases, the J end by 1 base, with 4 bases between. CDR3 residues: CASRESGNTIYF. In nucleotides, the CDR3 is TGTGCCAGCAGGGAGTCTGGAAACACCATATATTTT.

This clonotype was observed at least ten times. This sequence joins TRBV3-1 and TRBJ2-7; D call uncertain. This CDR3 region has 14 residues. Trimming removed 4 bases from V and 3 bases from J, with 13 bases in between. Germline V CDR1 and CDR2: LGHDT, YNNKEL (reference sequence). The CDR3 bases are TGTGCCAGCAGCCGGAGCGAGTCGGGCTACGAGCAGTACTTC. Translation gives CASSRSESGYEQYF.

To note about this clonotype: This may be a read error, as it is one base from a much larger clone. A read error is likely, as this CDR3 ends without the conserved phenylalanine or tryptophan. V gene TRBV6-5 combines with J gene TRBJ1-5; perhaps TRBD1 as D (5 bases). Germline V gene data show CDR1 as MNHEY and CDR2 as SVGAGI. There are 14 residues in the CDR3. V was clipped by 2 bases and J by 5 bases, with 10 bases between them. CDR3 nucleotide sequence: TGTGCCAGCAGTTACGGGGGGGAGTATCAGCCCCAGCATTGT. It codes for CASSYGGEYQPQHC.

As to this clonotype: This could be a read error, since a much larger clone is one nucleotide away. This sequence joins TRBV12-3 or TRBV12-4 and TRBJ1-1, with 9 positions matching TRBD1. There are 14 residues in the CDR3. In DNA, the CDR3 is TGTGCCAGCAGTTGGGACAGGGCGAACACTCAAGCTTTCTTT. Its protein is CASSWDRANTQAFF.

About this clonotype itself: This clone may be a read error of a much larger clone one base away. The chain joins TRBV2 to TRBJ2-7, with TRBD2 matching 7 bases. Looked up from germline, CDR1 is SNHLY and CDR2 is FYNNEI. The CDR3 spans 16 residues. V lost 7 bases, J lost 2 bases, and 14 bases stayed unmatched. As DNA, the CDR3 is TGTGCCAGCATATCACCCTCCGGGGGGAATACCTACGAGCAGTACTTC. Amino acids: CASISPSGGNTYEQYF.

This clonotype was observed at least ten times. The V gene is TRBV20-1, the J gene TRBJ2-1; D may correspond to TRBD1 or TRBD2 (5 bases each). This CDR3 contains 14 residues. Trimming took off 6 bases at V and 3 bases at J, with 15 bases between the two ends. Germline V gene lookup returns CDR1 DFQATT and CDR2 SNEGSKA (reference sequence). The CDR3 loop is CSAAGNRDYNEQFF. The CDR3 nucleotides are TGCAGTGCCGCAGGGAACCGGGACTACAATGAGCAGTTCTTC.

As regards this clonotype: A much larger clone lies a single base off, so this may be a read error. This chain joins TRBV4-2 and TRBJ2-2; D could derive from TRBD1 or TRBD2 (5 bases each). Germline values: CDR1 LGHNA, CDR2 YNFKEQ. The CDR3 spans 17 residues. CDR3 sequence reads: CASNQSGGGAYTGELFF. CDR3 in DNA: TGTGCCAGCAACCAATCCGGTGGGGGAGCTTACACCGGGGAGCTGTTTTTT.

At least ten counts were recorded for this clonotype. The chain employs TRBV6-2 or TRBV6-3 and TRBJ1-1, with unresolved D. The V gene lost 2 bases and the J gene lost 0 bases, with 4 bases spanning the gap. This CDR3 is 13 amino acids long. CDR1 is MNHEY and CDR2 is SVGEGT in the germline V gene. CDR3 coding DNA: TGTGCCAGCAGTTACGATATGAACACTGAAGCTTTCTTT. Amino acids: CASSYDMNTEAFF.

As to this clonotype: A read error may be the cause here, since a much bigger clone is one base away. This chain uses TRBV6-2 or TRBV6-3 with TRBJ1-6; TRBD1 agrees at 7 bases. The CDR3 totals 15 residues. Per germline, CDR1 MNHEY and CDR2 SVGEGT. The CDR3 spells CATQIGQEYNLPLHF. The DNA for the CDR3 is TGTGCCACTCAGATCGGACAGGAATATAATTTACCCCTCCACTTT.

This clonotype was counted between two and nine times. The chain joins TRBV28 to TRBJ2-2, with D unresolved. CDR1 and CDR2 from the germline V gene are MDHEN and SYDVKM. V was clipped by 4 bases and J by 1 base, with 13 bases between them. CDR3 length equals 16 residues. CDR3 region: CASSYRTVLNTGELFF. The CDR3 DNA reads as TGTGCCAGCAGTTATAGGACCGTGTTGAACACCGGGGAGCTGTTTTTT.